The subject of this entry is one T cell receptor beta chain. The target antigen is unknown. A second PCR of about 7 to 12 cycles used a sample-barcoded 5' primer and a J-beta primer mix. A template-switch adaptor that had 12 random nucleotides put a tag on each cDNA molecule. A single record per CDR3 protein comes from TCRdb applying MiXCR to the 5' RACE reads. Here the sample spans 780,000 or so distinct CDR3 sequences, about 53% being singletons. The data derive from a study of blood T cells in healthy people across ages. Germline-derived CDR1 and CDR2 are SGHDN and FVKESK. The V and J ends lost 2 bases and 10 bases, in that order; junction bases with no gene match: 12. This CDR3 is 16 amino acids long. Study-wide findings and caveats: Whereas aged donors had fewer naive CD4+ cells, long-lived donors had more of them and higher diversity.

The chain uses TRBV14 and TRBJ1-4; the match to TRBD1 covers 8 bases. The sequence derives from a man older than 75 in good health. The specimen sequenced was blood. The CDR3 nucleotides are TGTGCCAGCAGCCAAACCACCGGGACAGGTCGAGGAAAACTGTTTTTT. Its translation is CASSQTTGTGRGKLFF.